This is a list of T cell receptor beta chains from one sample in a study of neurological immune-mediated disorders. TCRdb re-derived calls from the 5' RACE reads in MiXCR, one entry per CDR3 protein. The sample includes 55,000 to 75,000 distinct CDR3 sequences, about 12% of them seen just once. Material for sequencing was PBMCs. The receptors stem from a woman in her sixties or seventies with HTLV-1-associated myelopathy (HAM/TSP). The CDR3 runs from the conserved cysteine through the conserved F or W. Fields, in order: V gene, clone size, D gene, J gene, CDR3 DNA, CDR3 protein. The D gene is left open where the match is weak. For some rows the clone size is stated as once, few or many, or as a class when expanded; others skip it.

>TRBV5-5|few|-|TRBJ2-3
TGTGCCAGCAGCATCACAGGAGCAGATACGCAGTATTTT
CASSITGADTQYF
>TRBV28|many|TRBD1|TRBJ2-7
TGTGCCAGCAGTGCGACGGGACAGGGGGCGAGTGAGCAGTACTTC
CASSATGQGASEQYF
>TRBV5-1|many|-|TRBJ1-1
TGCGCCAGCAGCAGTACGGGCCTGAACACTGAAGCTTTCTTT
CASSSTGLNTEAFF
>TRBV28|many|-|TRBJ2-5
TGTGCCAGCAGTTCCCGAGGGGCGAGGGAGACCCAGTACTTC
CASSSRGARETQYF
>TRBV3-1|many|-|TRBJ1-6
TGTGCCAGCAGCCAAGAACTTCTCCTCGAGTCACCCCTCCACTTT
CASSQELLLESPLHF
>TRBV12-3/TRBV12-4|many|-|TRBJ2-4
TGTGCCAGCAGTTTACTGGGGATGGGGGTCAAAAACATTCAGTACTTC
CASSLLGMGVKNIQYF
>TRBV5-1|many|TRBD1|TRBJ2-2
TGCGCCAGCAGCCCTGGGGGACAGGGCGACACCGGGGAGCTGTTTTTT
CASSPGGQGDTGELFF
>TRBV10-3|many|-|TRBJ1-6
TGTGCCATCAGTGAGTCGTCCAATTCACCCCTCCACTTT
CAISESSNSPLHF
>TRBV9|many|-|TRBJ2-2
TGTGCCAGCACCTCGACCGGGTTCGCCGGGGAGCTGTTTTTT
CASTSTGFAGELFF
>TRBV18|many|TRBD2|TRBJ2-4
TGTGCCAGCTCACCACCGGCGGGAGCAAACATTCAGTACTTC
CASSPPAGANIQYF
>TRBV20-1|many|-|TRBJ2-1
TGCAGTGCTAGACTAGCGCCAACCTACAATGAGCAGTTCTTC
CSARLAPTYNEQFF
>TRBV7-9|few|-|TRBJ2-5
TGTGCCAGCAGCCCGGACAGCTCCGGGGAGACCCAGTACTTC
CASSPDSSGETQYF
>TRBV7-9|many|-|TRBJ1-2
TGTGCCAGCAGCTTAGACAGTTTTAGCGGCTACACCTTC
CASSLDSFSGYTF
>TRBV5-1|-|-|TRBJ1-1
TGCGCCAGCAGCGCACTAGACATGAACACTGAAGGTTTCTTT
CASSALDMNTEGFF
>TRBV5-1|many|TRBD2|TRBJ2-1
TGCGCCAGCAGACTAGCGGGAGCGTCCTACAATGAGCAGTTCTTC
CASRLAGASYNEQFF
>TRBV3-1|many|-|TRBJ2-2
TGTGCCAGCAGCGTTGAGGTGGCCGGGGAGCTGTTTTTT
CASSVEVAGELFF
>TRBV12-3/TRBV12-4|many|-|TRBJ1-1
TGTGCCAGCAGCCCGGGAGTCTACATCACTGAAGCTTTCTTT
CASSPGVYITEAFF
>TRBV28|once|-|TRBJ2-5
TGTGCCTGCGGTGCCCCCGTACAAGAGACCCAGTACTTC
CACGAPVQETQYF
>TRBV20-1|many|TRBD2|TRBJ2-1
TGCAGTGTTAACCGGGACTATCGTTACAATGAGCAGTTCTTC
CSVNRDYRYNEQFF
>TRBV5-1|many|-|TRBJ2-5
TGCGCCAGCAGCTTGAAGGGAGAGACCCAGTACTTC
CASSLKGETQYF
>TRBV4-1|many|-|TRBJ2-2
TGCGCCAGCAGCCACAGTCGGGGCGGGGAGCTGTTTTTT
CASSHSRGGELFF
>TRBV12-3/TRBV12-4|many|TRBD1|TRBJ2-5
TGTGCCAGCAGTAGGGGGCCGAAACCGGAGACCCAGTACTTC
CASSRGPKPETQYF
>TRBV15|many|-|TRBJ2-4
TGTGCCACCAGCAGAGATGTTCGGGACACGAGGAACATTCAGTACTTC
CATSRDVRDTRNIQYF
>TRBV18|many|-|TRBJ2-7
TGTGCCAGCTCACCCCAGACAGAGAGCGAGCAGTACTTC
CASSPQTESEQYF
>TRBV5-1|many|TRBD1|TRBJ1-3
TGCGCCAGCAGCCTAACCCTCCTGACAGGGCCTGCGGGAAACACCATATATTTT
CASSLTLLTGPAGNTIYF
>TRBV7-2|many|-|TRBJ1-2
TGTGCCAGCAGCTTAGGCGTGGGAGGCTACACCTTC
CASSLGVGGYTF
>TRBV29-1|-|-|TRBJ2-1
TGCGGAGGGGGTAGTATTGAGCAGTTCTTC
CGGGSIEQFF
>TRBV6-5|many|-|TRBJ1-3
TGTGCCAGCAGTTACGTGGCCCCCAGGATAAGCTCTGGAAACACCATATATTTT
CASSYVAPRISSGNTIYF
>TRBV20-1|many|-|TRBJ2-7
TGCAGTGCTAGCCAAAGCCAGGGTGTCAACGAGCAGTACTTC
CSASQSQGVNEQYF
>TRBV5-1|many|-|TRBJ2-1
TGCGCCAGCAGCGGAGGCCTGCCTGTGACAAATGAGCAGTTCTTC
CASSGGLPVTNEQFF
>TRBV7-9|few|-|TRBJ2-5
TGTGCCAGCAGCTCCAGTTTGGGGGCCCAAGAGACCCAGTACTTC
CASSSSLGAQETQYF
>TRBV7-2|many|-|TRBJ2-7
TGTGCCAGCAGCTTACAGCGGTTAACGGGAAGTGGGCGGACCTACGAGCAGTACTTC
CASSLQRLTGSGRTYEQYF
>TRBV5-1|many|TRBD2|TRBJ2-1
TGCGCCAGCAGCCCAGTGGGACTAGCGGGAAAATCCTACAATGAGCAGTTCTTC
CASSPVGLAGKSYNEQFF
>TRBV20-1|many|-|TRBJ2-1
TGCAGTGCTAGTGAAGCGGGCCGCTCCTACAATGAGCAGTTCTTC
CSASEAGRSYNEQFF
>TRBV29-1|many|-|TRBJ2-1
TGCAGCGTTGGCCCGAAAACCTCCTACAATGAGCAGTTCTTC
CSVGPKTSYNEQFF
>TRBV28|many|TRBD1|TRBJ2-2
TGTGCCAGCAGTAAAACAGGGGGCGGCTCCGGGGAGCTGTTTTTT
CASSKTGGGSGELFF
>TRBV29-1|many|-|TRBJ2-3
TGCAGCTCAGACACCGGCACAGATACGCAGTATTTT
CSSDTGTDTQYF
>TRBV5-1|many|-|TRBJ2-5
TGCGCCAGCAGCACCTGGTACCAAGAGACCCAGTACTTC
CASSTWYQETQYF
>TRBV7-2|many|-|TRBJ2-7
TGTGCCAGCAGCTTAGAGGGGTCCCGCTTCCACGAGCAGTACTTC
CASSLEGSRFHEQYF
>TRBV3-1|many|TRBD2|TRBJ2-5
TGTGCCAGCAGCCTAAGACGGTTCGGGAGGGGCCAAGAGACCCAGTACTTC
CASSLRRFGRGQETQYF
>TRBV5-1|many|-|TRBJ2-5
TGCGCCAGCAGCTTGGCCAGGGTCAGGGAGACCCAGTACTTC
CASSLARVRETQYF
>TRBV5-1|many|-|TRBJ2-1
TGCGCCAGCAAATCTGGACCACAGAAGGTCTACAATGAGCAGTTCTTC
CASKSGPQKVYNEQFF
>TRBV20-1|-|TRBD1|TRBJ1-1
TGCGGGACTAGCGGGACAGGGCAATGGGAAGCTTTCTTT
CGTSGTGQWEAFF
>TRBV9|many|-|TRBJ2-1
TGTGCCAGCAGCCCCCGGACTCGCTCCTACAATGAGCAGTTCTTC
CASSPRTRSYNEQFF
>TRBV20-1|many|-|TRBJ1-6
TGCAGTGCTAGGCACAGGCAACAACTCAATAATTCACCCCTCCACTTT
CSARHRQQLNNSPLHF
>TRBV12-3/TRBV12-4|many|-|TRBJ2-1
TGTGCCAGCAGTTTTTTAGCGGCAGGATTTGGGAATGAGCAGTTCTTC
CASSFLAAGFGNEQFF
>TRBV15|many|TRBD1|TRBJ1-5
TGTGCCACCAGCAGAGATACAGGGGCCAATCAGCCCCAGCATTTT
CATSRDTGANQPQHF
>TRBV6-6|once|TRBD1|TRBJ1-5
TGTGCCAGCAGTTCCGGAGGGGGCGCGCAGCCCCAGCATTTT
CASSSGGGAQPQHF
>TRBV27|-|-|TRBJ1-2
TGTACCAGCAGCCCTTCGAGGGGGGGGCGCGTCTATGGCCACACCTTC
CTSSPSRGGRVYGHTF
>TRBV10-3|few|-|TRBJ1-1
TGTGCCACCCTCCATCCTGGGGGGACTGAAGCTTTCTTT
CATLHPGGTEAFF
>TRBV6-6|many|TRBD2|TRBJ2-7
TGTGCCAGCAGTTACTCGAGACTAGCGGGAGGCAACCCATACGAGCAGTACTTC
CASSYSRLAGGNPYEQYF
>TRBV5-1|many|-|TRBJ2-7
TGCGCCAGCAGCTCATCGGGAATTTCCTACGAGCAGTACTTC
CASSSSGISYEQYF